A selection of T cell receptor beta chains follows, all from one sample in a study of cytomegalovirus exposure and HLA in healthy donors. TCRdb's copy holds only in-frame clones and misses some; the assay was immunoSEQ multiplex PCR. The table shows a few hundred thousand clones, with approximately 80% occurring only once. The sequencing input was PBMCs. The receptors derive from a woman younger than 45 in good health and CMV-seropositive. The CDR3 runs from the conserved cysteine through the conserved F or W. D genes are given only for firm matches. A clone size is listed for some rows: how often the clone was seen (once, few, many), or a class if it is expanded.

>TRBV9|.|.|TRBJ2-7
TGTGCCAGCAGCGCGGGGAGTTCTGTAAAGCAGTACTTC
CASSAGSSVKQYF
>TRBV30|.|once|TRBJ2-1
TGTGCCTGGAGAGTATCACTTGAGCAGTTCTTC
CAWRVSLEQFF
>TRBV4-3|.|.|TRBJ1-1
TGCGCCAGCAGGAGGGGGGCGGACGGGAACACTGAAGCTTTCTTT
CASRRGADGNTEAFF
>TRBV27|.|once|TRBJ2-7
TGTGCCAGCAGTTTGCAGGCAGGCTTTGGCTACGAGCAGTACTTC
CASSLQAGFGYEQYF
>TRBV15|TRBD2|.|TRBJ2-1
TGTGCCACCAGCAGAGAGCGACTAGCGGGATATACCTTACAAGAGCAGTTCTTC
CATSRERLAGYTLQEQFF
>TRBV30|TRBD1|.|TRBJ1-1
TGTGCCTGGAGTCCCGGGACAGGGGGCATAGCTTTCTTT
CAWSPGTGGIAFF
>TRBV2|.|.|TRBJ1-4
TGTGCCAGCACAGGTCTCCCTAATGAAAAACTGTTTTTT
CASTGLPNEKLFF
>TRBV27|.|.|TRBJ1-5
TGTGCCAGCAGTTTATCGCCTCGGACGCATCAGCCCCAGCATTTT
CASSLSPRTHQPQHF
>TRBV25-1|.|.|TRBJ1-2
TGTGCCAGCAGTGAATGGTCCGCGGAGGGCTACACCTTC
CASSEWSAEGYTF
>TRBV5-1|.|.|TRBJ2-7
TGCGCCAGCAGCCAGGACAGGGAGGGGGCCTACGAGCAGTACTTC
CASSQDREGAYEQYF
>TRBV29-1|.|.|TRBJ1-1
TGCAGCGTTGAAGATCATGACACTTTTGAAGCTTTCTTT
CSVEDHDTFEAFF
>TRBV29-1|TRBD2|.|TRBJ2-3
TGCAGCGCCGTCACTAGCGGGAGGGAAAGCGGCACAGATACGCAGTATTTT
CSAVTSGRESGTDTQYF
>TRBV2|.|.|TRBJ2-1
TGTGCCAGCAGTGTAGCAGAAGGGTCCTACAATGAGCAGTTCTTC
CASSVAEGSYNEQFF
>TRBV18|.|.|TRBJ1-1
TGTGCCAGCTCGTTGTATCCGAACACTGAAGCTTTCTTT
CASSLYPNTEAFF
>TRBV19|.|.|TRBJ2-1
TGTGCCAGTAGTATACAGTCACCCTACAATGAGCAGTTCTTC
CASSIQSPYNEQFF
>TRBV9|.|.|TRBJ2-7
TGTGCCAGCAGCGTCGGACGGTTAGACGGCGAGCAGTACTTC
CASSVGRLDGEQYF
>TRBV5-1|.|.|TRBJ2-1
TGCGCCAGCAGCTTGGGGGTAGGGCTTATAGACAATGAGCAGTTCTTC
CASSLGVGLIDNEQFF
>TRBV4-1|.|.|TRBJ2-5
TGCGCCAGCAGCCCCTTCCCACGGGGAAGGGGGGAGACCCAGTACTTC
CASSPFPRGRGETQYF
>TRBV7-9|.|.|TRBJ1-1
TGTGCCAGCAGCTTAGTTTCCTATTGGACAGACTCTAAGAACACTGAAGCTTTCTTT
CASSLVSYWTDSKNTEAFF
>TRBV4-1|.|.|TRBJ2-3
TGCGCCAGCACTGGAGCCGGCACAGATACGCAGTATTTT
CASTGAGTDTQYF
>TRBV7-9|TRBD2|.|TRBJ2-1
TGTGCCAGCAGCTTAGGTGGACTAGGGGCACTTGAGCAGTTCTTC
CASSLGGLGALEQFF
>TRBV29-1|.|.|TRBJ2-1
TGCAGCGTTGGTGCGGATGCCTACAATGAGCAGTTCTTC
CSVGADAYNEQFF
>TRBV18|TRBD1|.|TRBJ1-1
TGTGCCAGCTCACCGTTCGATACCAGGGGGCGAGACACTGAAGCTTTCTTT
CASSPFDTRGRDTEAFF
>TRBV6-4|.|few|TRBJ2-2
TGTGCCAGCAGTACTAAAAACACCGGGGAGCTGTTTTTT
CASSTKNTGELFF
>TRBV30|.|once|TRBJ2-2
TGTGCACGTTCCTCGGGACTGCAGGCTATGGCCGGGGAGCTGTTTTTT
CARSSGLQAMAGELFF
>TRBV6-5|TRBD1|.|TRBJ1-2
TGTGCCAGCAGTTACGACAGGGAGACCTATGGCTACACCTTC
CASSYDRETYGYTF
>TRBV30|TRBD1|.|TRBJ1-3
TGTGCCTGGAGTCCGGGACAGGGGTCTGGAAACACCATATATTTT
CAWSPGQGSGNTIYF
>TRBV4-1|TRBD2|.|TRBJ2-7
TGCGCCAGCAGCCAATTATGGACTAGCGGGTTCTACGAGCAGTACTTC
CASSQLWTSGFYEQYF
>TRBV15|.|.|TRBJ2-7
TGTGCCACCAGCAGTTCTGGGGGAAGCTCCTACGAGCAGTACTTC
CATSSSGGSSYEQYF
>TRBV30|TRBD1|.|TRBJ1-4
TGTGCCTGGAACCGCATTGGGACAGGGGCTGAAAAACTGTTTTTT
CAWNRIGTGAEKLFF
>TRBV5-1|TRBD1|.|TRBJ2-1
TGCGCCAGCAGCTTGGGACAGGGGGGCTCTTACAATGAGCAGTTCTTC
CASSLGQGGSYNEQFF
>TRBV10-1|TRBD2|.|TRBJ2-5
TGCGCCAGCAGTGACACTAGCGGGCCCGGGGAGACCCAGTACTTC
CASSDTSGPGETQYF
>TRBV30|.|.|TRBJ1-5
TGTGCCTGGAGTTCCCAGGGCCCCAATCAGCCCCAGCATTTT
CAWSSQGPNQPQHF
>TRBV2|.|.|TRBJ1-1
TGTGCCAGCAGCGGACGGTTTGAAGCTTTCTTT
CASSGRFEAFF
>TRBV6-4|TRBD2|few|TRBJ2-1
TGTGCCAGCAGCAAACTAGCGGGAGAGCACAATGAGCAGTTCTTC
CASSKLAGEHNEQFF
>TRBV5-4|.|once|TRBJ2-5
TGTGCCAGCAGCGTCCAGGACAGCGCACAAGAGACCCAGTACTTC
CASSVQDSAQETQYF
>TRBV4-2|TRBD1|.|TRBJ1-1
TGTGCCAGCAGGACAGGGGCCACTGAAGCTTTCTTT
CASRTGATEAFF
>TRBV25-1|TRBD2|.|TRBJ2-1
TGTGCCAGCAGTGAATCGGGCCTAGCGGGAGAAGGCAATGAGCAGTTCTTC
CASSESGLAGEGNEQFF
>TRBV2|TRBD2|.|TRBJ2-2
TGTGCCAGCCCTCGCGGAGCGGGAGATGGCACCGGGGAGCTGTTTTTT
CASPRGAGDGTGELFF
>TRBV9|.|.|TRBJ2-3
TGTGCCAGCAGCGGATATAGGGCAGATACGCAGTATTTT
CASSGYRADTQYF
>TRBV7-9|.|.|TRBJ2-5
TGTGCCAGCAGCTTAGGAATAGCCCAAGAGACCCAGTACTTC
CASSLGIAQETQYF
>TRBV11-2|TRBD2|.|TRBJ2-1
TGTGCCAGCAGCACAGCGGGAGGGCGGGCCAATGAGCAGTTCTTC
CASSTAGGRANEQFF
>TRBV9|.|few|TRBJ1-4
TGTGCCAGCAGCGCAGCCGACAGACACGACCCGAGAACTAGTGAAAAACTGTTTTTT
CASSAADRHDPRTSEKLFF
>TRBV6-5|.|.|TRBJ2-1
TGTGCCAGCAGTTACAGCGACTCCTACAATGAGCAGTTCTTC
CASSYSDSYNEQFF
>TRBV5-5|.|.|TRBJ1-2
TGTGCCAGCAGCTTGGCGCCGTATGGCTACACCTTC
CASSLAPYGYTF
>TRBV9|TRBD2|once|TRBJ2-3
TGTGCCAGCAGCGAAACTAGCGGGAGTACAGATACGCAGTATTTT
CASSETSGSTDTQYF
>TRBV6-5|TRBD1|.|TRBJ2-7
TGTGCCAGCAGTACGATAGGGGGCACCTACGAGCAGTACTTC
CASSTIGGTYEQYF
>TRBV5-1|.|.|TRBJ2-5
TGCGCCAGCAGCTTTACAGCACAAGAGACCCAGTACTTC
CASSFTAQETQYF
>TRBV6-5|.|.|TRBJ2-7
TGTGCCAGCCGGAGTCTTTTAAATTCCTACGAGCAGTACTTC
CASRSLLNSYEQYF
>TRBV30|.|few|TRBJ1-1
TGTGCCTGGAGTGTACAGTCGGCCACTGAAGCTTTCTTT
CAWSVQSATEAFF
>TRBV11-2|TRBD1|few|TRBJ2-7
TGTGCCAGCAGCGACCGGGACAGGGGCCTCGAGCAGTACTTC
CASSDRDRGLEQYF